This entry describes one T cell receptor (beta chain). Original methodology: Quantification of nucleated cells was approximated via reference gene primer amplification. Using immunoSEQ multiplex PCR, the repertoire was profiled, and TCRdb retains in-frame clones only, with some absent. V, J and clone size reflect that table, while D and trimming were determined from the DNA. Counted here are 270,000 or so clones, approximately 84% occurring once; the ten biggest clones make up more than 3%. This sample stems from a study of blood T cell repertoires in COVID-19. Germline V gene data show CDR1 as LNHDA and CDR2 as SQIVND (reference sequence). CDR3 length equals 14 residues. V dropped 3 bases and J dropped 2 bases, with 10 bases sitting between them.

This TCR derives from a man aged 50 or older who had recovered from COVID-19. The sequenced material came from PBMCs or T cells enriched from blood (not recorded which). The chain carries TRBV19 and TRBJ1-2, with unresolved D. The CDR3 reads CASSILLVNYGYTF. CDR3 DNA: TGTGCCAGTAGTATTCTACTGGTGAACTATGGCTACACCTTC.